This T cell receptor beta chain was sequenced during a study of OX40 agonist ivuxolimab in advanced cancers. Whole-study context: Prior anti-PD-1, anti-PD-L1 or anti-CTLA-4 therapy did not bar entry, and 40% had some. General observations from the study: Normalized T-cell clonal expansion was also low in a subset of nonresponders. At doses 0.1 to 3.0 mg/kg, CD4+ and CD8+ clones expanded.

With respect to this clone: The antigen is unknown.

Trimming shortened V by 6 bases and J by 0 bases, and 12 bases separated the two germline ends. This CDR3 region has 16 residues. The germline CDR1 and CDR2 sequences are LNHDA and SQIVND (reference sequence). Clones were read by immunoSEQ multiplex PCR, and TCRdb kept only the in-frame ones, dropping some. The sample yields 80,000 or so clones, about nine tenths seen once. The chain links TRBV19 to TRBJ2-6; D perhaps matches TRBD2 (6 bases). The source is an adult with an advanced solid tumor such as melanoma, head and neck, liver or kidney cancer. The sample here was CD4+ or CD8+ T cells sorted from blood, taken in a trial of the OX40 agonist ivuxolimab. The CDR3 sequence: CASRWGVTSGANVLTF. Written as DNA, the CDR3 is TGTGCCAGTAGATGGGGGGTCACCTCTGGGGCCAACGTCCTGACTTTC. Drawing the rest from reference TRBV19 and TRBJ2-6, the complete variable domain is DGGITQSPKYLFRKEGQNVTLSCEQNLNHDAMYWYRQDPGQGLRLIYYSQIVNDFQKGDIAEGYSVSREKKESFPLTVTSAQKNPTAFYLCASRWGVTSGANVLTFGAGSRLTVL.